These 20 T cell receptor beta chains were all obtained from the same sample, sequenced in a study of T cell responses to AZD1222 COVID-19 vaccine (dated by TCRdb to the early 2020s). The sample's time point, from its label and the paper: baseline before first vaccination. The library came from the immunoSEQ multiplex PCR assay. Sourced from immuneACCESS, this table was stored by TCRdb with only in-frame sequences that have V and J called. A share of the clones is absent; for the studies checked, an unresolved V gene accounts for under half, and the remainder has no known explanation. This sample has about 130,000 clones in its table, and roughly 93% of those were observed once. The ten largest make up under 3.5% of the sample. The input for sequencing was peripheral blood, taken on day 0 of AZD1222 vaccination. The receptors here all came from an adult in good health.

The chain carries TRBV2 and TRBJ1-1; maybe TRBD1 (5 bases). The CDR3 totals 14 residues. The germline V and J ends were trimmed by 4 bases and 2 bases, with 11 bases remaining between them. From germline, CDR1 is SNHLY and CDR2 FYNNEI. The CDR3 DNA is TGTGCCAGCAGTGCAGGGCCGCGTAACACTGAAGCTTTCTTT. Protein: CASSAGPRNTEAFF.

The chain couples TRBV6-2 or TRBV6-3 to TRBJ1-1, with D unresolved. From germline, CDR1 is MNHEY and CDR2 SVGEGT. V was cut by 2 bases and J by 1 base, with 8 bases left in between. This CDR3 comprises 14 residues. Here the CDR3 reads CASSYHSSNTEAFF. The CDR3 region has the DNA TGTGCCAGCAGTTACCACTCCTCGAACACTGAAGCTTTCTTT.

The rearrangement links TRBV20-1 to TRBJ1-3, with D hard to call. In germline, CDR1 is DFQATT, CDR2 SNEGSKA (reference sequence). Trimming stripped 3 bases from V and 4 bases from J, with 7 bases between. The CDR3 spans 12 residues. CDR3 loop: CSASLGGNTIYF. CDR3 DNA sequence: TGCAGTGCTAGTCTTGGGGGAAACACCATATATTTT.

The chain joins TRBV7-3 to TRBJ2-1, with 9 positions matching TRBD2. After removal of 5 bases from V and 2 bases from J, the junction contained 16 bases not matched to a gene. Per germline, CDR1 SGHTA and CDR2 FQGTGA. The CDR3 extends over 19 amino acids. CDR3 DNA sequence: TGTGCCAGCAGCCTCTCCATGGCGGGAGGGCCATCTACCTACAATGAGCAGTTCTTC. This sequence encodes CASSLSMAGGPSTYNEQFF.

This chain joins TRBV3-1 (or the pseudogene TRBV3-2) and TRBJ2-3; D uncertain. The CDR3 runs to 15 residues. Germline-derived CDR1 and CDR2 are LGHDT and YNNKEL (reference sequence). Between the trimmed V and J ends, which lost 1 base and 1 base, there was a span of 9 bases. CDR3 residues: CASSQVGSGTDTQYF. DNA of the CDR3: TGTGCCAGCAGCCAAGTAGGGTCCGGCACAGATACGCAGTATTTT.

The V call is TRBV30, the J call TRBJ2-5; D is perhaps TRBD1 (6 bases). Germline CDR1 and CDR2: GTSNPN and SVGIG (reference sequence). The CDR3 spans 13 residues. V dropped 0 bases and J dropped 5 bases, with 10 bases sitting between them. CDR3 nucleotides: TGTGCCTGGAGTGTACAGGGTTGGGAGACCCAGTACTTC. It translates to CAWSVQGWETQYF.

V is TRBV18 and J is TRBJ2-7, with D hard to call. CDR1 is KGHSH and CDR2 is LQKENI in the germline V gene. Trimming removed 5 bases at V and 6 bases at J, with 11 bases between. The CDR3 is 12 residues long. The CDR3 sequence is CASSAVTSEQYF. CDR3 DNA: TGTGCCAGCTCAGCCGTCACGTCCGAGCAGTACTTC.

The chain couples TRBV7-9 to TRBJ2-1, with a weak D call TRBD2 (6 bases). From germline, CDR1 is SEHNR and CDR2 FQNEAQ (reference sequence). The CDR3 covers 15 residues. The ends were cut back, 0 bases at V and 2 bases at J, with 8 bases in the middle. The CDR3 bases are TGTGCCAGCAGCTTAGCTAGCGGTACCTACAATGAGCAGTTCTTC. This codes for CASSLASGTYNEQFF.

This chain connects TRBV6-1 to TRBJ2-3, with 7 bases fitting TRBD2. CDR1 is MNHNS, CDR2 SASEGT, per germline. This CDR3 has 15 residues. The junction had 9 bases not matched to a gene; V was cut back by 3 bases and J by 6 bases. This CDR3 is CASSDRLAAADTQYF. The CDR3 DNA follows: TGTGCCAGCAGTGATCGGCTAGCGGCTGCGGATACGCAGTATTTT.

The CDR3 is CASSSGTAEGDEQFF. DNA of the CDR3: TGTGCCAGCAGCTCCGGGACAGCTGAGGGCGATGAGCAGTTCTTC. The chain joins TRBV6-5 to TRBJ2-1; TRBD1 matches 7 bases. The CDR3 spans 15 residues. Germline CDR1 is MNHEY and CDR2 is SVGAGI. V lost 6 bases to trimming and J lost 8 bases; unmatched junction nucleotides: 13.

The CDR3 nucleotides read TGTGCCAGCAGTCCGGGACAGCTCTATGGCTACACCTTC. Residues: CASSPGQLYGYTF. This sequence joins TRBV28 and TRBJ1-2; 7 bases map to TRBD1. CDR1 and CDR2 (germline): MDHEN, SYDVKM. The CDR3 covers 13 residues. The J segment lost 4 bases and the V segment lost 5 bases, leaving 4 bases of the junction unmatched.

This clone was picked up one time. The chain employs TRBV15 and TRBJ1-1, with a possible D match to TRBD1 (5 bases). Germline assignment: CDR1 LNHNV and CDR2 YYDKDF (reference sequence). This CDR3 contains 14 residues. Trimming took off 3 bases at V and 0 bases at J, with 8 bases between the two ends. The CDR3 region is CATSRGTVNTEAFF. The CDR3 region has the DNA TGTGCCACCAGCAGGGGGACGGTGAACACTGAAGCTTTCTTT.

The CDR3 sequence is CASSQGRQGKAFF. CDR3 nucleotides: TGTGCCAGCAGCCAAGGGCGACAGGGGAAAGCTTTCTTT. The rearrangement joins TRBV14 to TRBJ1-1; 8 nucleotides line up with TRBD1. The CDR3 is 13 amino acids. The V gene end was trimmed by 1 base and the J gene end by 9 bases; junction bases not matched to a gene: 4. Per germline, CDR1 SGHDN and CDR2 FVKESK.

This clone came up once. Written as DNA, the CDR3 is TGCAGCGTAGAGGGACAGGCCCACGAGCAGTACTTC. Amino acid sequence: CSVEGQAHEQYF. The chain links TRBV29-1 to TRBJ2-7, with TRBD1 matching over 8 bases. After removal of 6 bases from V and 5 bases from J, the junction contained 6 bases not matched to a gene. CDR3 size: 12 residues. The V gene's germline CDR1 is SQVTM and CDR2 ANQGSEA.

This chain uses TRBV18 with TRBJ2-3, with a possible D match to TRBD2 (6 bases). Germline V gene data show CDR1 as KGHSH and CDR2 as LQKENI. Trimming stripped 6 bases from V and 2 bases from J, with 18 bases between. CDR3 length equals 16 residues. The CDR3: CASSNMAGILTDTQYF. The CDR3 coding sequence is TGTGCCAGCTCCAACATGGCGGGAATCCTCACAGATACGCAGTATTTT.

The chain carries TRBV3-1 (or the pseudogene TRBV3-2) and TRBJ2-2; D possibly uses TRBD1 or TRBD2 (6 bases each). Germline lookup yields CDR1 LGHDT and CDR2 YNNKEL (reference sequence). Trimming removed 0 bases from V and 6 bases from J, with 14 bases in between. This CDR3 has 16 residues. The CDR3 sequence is CASSQERGARAGELFF. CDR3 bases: TGTGCCAGCAGCCAAGAGAGGGGGGCGCGGGCCGGGGAGCTGTTTTTT.

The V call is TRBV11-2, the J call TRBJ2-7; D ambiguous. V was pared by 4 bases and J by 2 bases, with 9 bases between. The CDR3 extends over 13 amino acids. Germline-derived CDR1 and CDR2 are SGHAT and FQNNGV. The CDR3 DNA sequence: TGTGCCAGCAGCTCTCGATTGACCTACGAGCAGTACTTC. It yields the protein CASSSRLTYEQYF. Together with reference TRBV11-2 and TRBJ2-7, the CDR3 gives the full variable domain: EAGVAQSPRYKIIEKRQSVAFWCNPISGHATLYWYQQILGQGPKLLIQFQNNGVVDDSQLPKDRFSAERLKGVDSTLKIQPAKLEDSAVYLCASSSRLTYEQYFGPGTRLTVT.

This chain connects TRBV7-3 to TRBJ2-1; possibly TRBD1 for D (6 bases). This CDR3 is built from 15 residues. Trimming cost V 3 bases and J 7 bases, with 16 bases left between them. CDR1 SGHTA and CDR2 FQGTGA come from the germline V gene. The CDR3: CASSLGTPAGNEQFF. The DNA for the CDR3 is TGTGCCAGCAGCTTGGGGACACCGGCTGGGAATGAGCAGTTCTTC. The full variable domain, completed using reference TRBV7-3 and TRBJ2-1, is GAGVSQTPSNKVTEKGKYVELRCDPISGHTALYWYRQSLGQGPEFLIYFQGTGAADDSGLPNDRFFAVRPEGSVSTLKIQRTERGDSAVYLCASSLGTPAGNEQFFGPGTRLTVL.

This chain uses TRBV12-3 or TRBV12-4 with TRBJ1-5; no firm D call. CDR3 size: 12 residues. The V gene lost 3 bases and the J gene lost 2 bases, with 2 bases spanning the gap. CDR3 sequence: CASSLRNQPQHF. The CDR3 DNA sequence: TGTGCCAGCAGTTTGCGCAATCAGCCCCAGCATTTT.

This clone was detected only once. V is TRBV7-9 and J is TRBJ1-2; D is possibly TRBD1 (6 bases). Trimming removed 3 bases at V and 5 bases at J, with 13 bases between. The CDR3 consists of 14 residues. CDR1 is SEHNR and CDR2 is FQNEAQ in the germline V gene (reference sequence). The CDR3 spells CASSLSGDVYGYTF. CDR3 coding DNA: TGTGCCAGCAGCTTGTCAGGGGACGTTTATGGCTACACCTTC.